This TCR beta chain was sequenced for a study of T cell repertoires in cytomegalovirus infection. A note on this clonotype: The antigen remains unidentified.

CDR3 length: 15 residues. Germline CDR1 is SGHRS and CDR2 is YFSETQ. Trimming took 4 bases from V and 5 from J; bases not matched to a gene: 7. TCRdb reprocessed the reads via MiXCR and lists one record per CDR3 protein. The table shows a few hundred thousand distinct CDR3 sequences, with roughly a third occurring only once. Study observations and caveats: Clonotype analysis showed dominance of the ex vivo response by HLA-C-restricted CMV-specific TCR beta clonotypes.

The receptor was derived from a human donor in good health (CMV status not recorded). Some clones in this sample may be carry-over from other donors' samples. The chain is built from TRBV5-1 and TRBJ2-5; 11 nucleotides match TRBD1. The sequenced sample was cultured PBMCs, obtained from culture after CMV antigen stimulation. The CDR3 sequence: CASSGRTGGMETQYF. The CDR3 DNA is TGCGCCAGCAGCGGACGGACAGGGGGCATGGAGACCCAGTACTTC. The full variable domain, its missing parts supplied by reference TRBV5-1 and TRBJ2-5, is KAGVTQTPRYLIKTRGQQVTLSCSPISGHRSVSWYQQTPGQGLQFLFEYFSETQRNKGNFPGRFSGRQFSNSRSEMNVSTLELGDSALYLCASSGRTGGMETQYFGPGTRLLVL.